These T cell receptor beta chains were read from a single sample in a study of T cell repertoires in cytomegalovirus infection. Which antigens these TCRs recognize remains unknown. TCRdb analysed the reads with MiXCR anew, one entry per CDR3 protein. The sample includes about 69,000 distinct CDR3 sequences, around 28% seen only once; the top ten take about 60%. The specimen comprised CD8+ T cells from cultured PBMCs, sampled from culture after CMV antigen stimulation. The receptors stem from a human donor in good health (CMV status not recorded). Some clones in this sample may be carry-over from other donors' samples. Both conserved end residues are part of each CDR3. The order of the fields is V gene, clone size, J gene, D gene, CDR3 protein, CDR3 DNA. The D gene is left open where the match is weak. Size tells how often a clone was seen (once, few, many) or the class of an expanded clone, and some rows leave it out.

TRBV10-1,.,TRBJ2-1,.,CASSESGRGPYNEQFF,TGCGCCAGCAGTGAGTCGGGCAGGGGCCCTTACAATGAGCAGTTCTTC
TRBV7-9,.,TRBJ2-3,.,CASSLDLSADTQYF,TGTGCCAGCAGCTTAGATCTAAGCGCGGATACGCAGTATTTT
TRBV3-1,.,TRBJ1-4,.,CASSQDGANRRSEKLFF,TGTGCCAGCAGCCAAGATGGAGCCAACAGGAGAAGTGAAAAACTGTTTTTT
TRBV7-2,many,TRBJ2-7,TRBD2,CASSSTSGGAREQYF,TGTGCCAGCAGCTCAACTAGCGGGGGGGCCCGCGAGCAGTACTTC
TRBV7-6,many,TRBJ2-2,.,CASSLEFGPQDGGGELFF,TGTGCCAGCAGCTTAGAATTTGGTCCGCAGGACGGCGGCGGGGAGCTGTTTTTT
TRBV27,few,TRBJ2-7,.,CASSLLGTSAIYEQYF,TGTGCCAGCAGTTTATTGGGCACCTCGGCTATCTACGAGCAGTACTTC
TRBV7-9,many,TRBJ1-5,.,CASSGGPNQPQHF,TGTGCCTCTTCCGGGGGACCCAATCAGCCCCAGCATTTT
TRBV4-3,.,TRBJ2-1,.,CASSQEGWNEQFF,TGCGCCAGCAGCCAAGAAGGATGGAATGAGCAGTTCTTC
TRBV7-2,.,TRBJ2-1,.,CASSSSALSSYNEQFF,TGTGCCAGCAGCTCTAGCGCCCTAAGCTCCTACAATGAGCAGTTCTTC
TRBV29-1,few,TRBJ1-3,.,CSVVVSSGNTIYF,TGCAGCGTTGTGGTTAGCTCTGGAAACACCATATATTTT
TRBV28,.,TRBJ2-1,.,CASSLTLNNEQFF,TGTGCCAGCAGTTTAACCTTGAACAATGAGCAGTTCTTC
TRBV7-6,few,TRBJ2-7,TRBD1,CASSLGQGTYYEQYF,TGTGCCAGCAGCCTGGGACAGGGAACCTACTACGAGCAGTACTTC
TRBV4-2,few,TRBJ1-5,.,CASSQVQTGNQPQHF,TGTGCCAGCAGCCAAGTACAGACGGGGAATCAGCCCCAGCATTTT
TRBV14,few,TRBJ2-7,TRBD2,CASSQEGGTRRDEQYF,TGTGCCAGCAGCCAAGAAGGAGGGACTAGAAGGGACGAGCAGTACTTC
TRBV27,.,TRBJ2-3,.,CASSLDSPTDTQYF,TGTGCCAGCAGCCTAGACAGTCCCACAGATACGCAGTATTTT
TRBV27,few,TRBJ1-4,.,CASSPTQTGEKLFF,TGTGCCAGCAGTCCGACGCAGACAGGTGAAAAACTGTTTTTT
TRBV4-2,.,TRBJ2-7,.,CASSQVQGNEQYF,TGTGCCAGCAGCCAAGTTCAGGGGAACGAGCAGTACTTC
TRBV7-2,many,TRBJ1-1,TRBD1,CASSLKPEDRGDLNTEAFF,TGTGCCAGCAGCTTAAAGCCGGAGGACAGGGGCGACTTGAACACTGAAGCTTTCTTT
TRBV6-1,few,TRBJ2-7,TRBD1,CASSEVEDRGSEQYF,TGTGCCAGCAGTGAAGTAGAAGACAGGGGCAGTGAGCAGTACTTC
TRBV12-3/TRBV12-4,.,TRBJ1-3,.,CASSLGGNTIYF,TGTGCCAGCAGTCTAGGTGGAAACACCATATATTTT